The 17 T cell receptor beta chains below come from one sample, sequenced in a study of T cells in Graves' hyperthyroidism and ophthalmopathy (dated by TCRdb to the late 2010s). Receptor amplification or capture employed multiplex PCR. TCRdb records Illumina HiSeq 2000 as the sequencer. The TCR beta CDR3 regions were amplified from RNA transcripts. A first-round RT-PCR of the TCR CDR3 used the HTBI primer set with the Qiagen OneStep RT-PCR kit. The raw public data were reprocessed by TCRdb itself: fastp quality trimming at Q25, MiXCR clonotype calling, in-frame beta chains only. Each CDR3 protein appears once, grouped with its most common genes and DNA. Counted in this sample were around 250,000 distinct CDR3 sequences; roughly 14% of them appeared once. The ten most abundant clones make up about an eighth of the sample. The specimen sequenced was blood. Every receptor here comes from a woman aged 35 to 49 with Graves' hyperthyroidism that later progressed to Graves' ophthalmopathy.

This clonotype has more than one count but fewer than ten. CDR3 residues: CASQPPNTGELFF. CDR3 bases: TGTGCCAGCCAGCCTCCGAACACCGGGGAGCTGTTTTTT. The chain combines TRBV6-1 with TRBJ2-2; unclear D gene. This CDR3 region has 13 residues. Germline CDR1 reads MNHNS; CDR2 reads SASEGT. Deletions cut 8 bases from V and 0 bases from J, with 7 bases between.

This clonotype was recorded a few times. The chain couples TRBV4-1 to TRBJ2-2, with D possibly matching TRBD2 (6 bases). The CDR3 has 14 amino acids. Germline V gene data show CDR1 as MGHRA and CDR2 as YSYEKL. V was trimmed by 0 bases and J by 5 bases, leaving 7 bases between them. The CDR3 reads CASSQDRGTGELFF. In DNA form, the CDR3 reads TGCGCCAGCAGCCAAGATCGGGGGACCGGGGAGCTGTTTTTT.

This clonotype was picked up many times. The rearrangement uses TRBV11-2 and TRBJ2-7; 9 bases fit TRBD2. After removal of 4 bases from V and 2 bases from J, the junction contained 12 bases not matched to a gene. Germline V lookup: CDR1 SGHAT, CDR2 FQNNGV. The CDR3 length is 17 residues. CDR3 nucleotide sequence: TGTGCCAGCAGCTCGCTTACGTCGGGCGGGAGGGCCTACGAGCAGTACTTC. Protein: CASSSLTSGGRAYEQYF.

This clonotype was found many times. CDR3 protein: CASSVPELASNNEQFF. For the CDR3, the DNA is TGTGCCAGCAGTGTTCCGGAACTAGCGTCGAACAATGAGCAGTTCTTC. This chain links TRBV2 with TRBJ2-1; 7 bases line up with TRBD2. CDR3 length equals 16 residues. With 4 bases clipped from V and 5 bases from J, the junction kept 11 bases outside the gene matches. Germline V gene sequence: CDR1 SNHLY, CDR2 FYNNEI.

This clonotype occurred a few times. V and J are TRBV5-6 and TRBJ2-3, with no clear D. In germline, CDR1 is SGHDT, CDR2 YYEEEE. The CDR3 spans 15 residues. V was clipped by 0 bases and J by 7 bases, with 15 bases between them. The CDR3 reads CASSLELGLEYTQYF. Here the CDR3 DNA reads TGTGCCAGCAGCTTGGAACTGGGTCTAGAGTATACGCAGTATTTT. Supplemented by reference TRBV5-6 and TRBJ2-3, the full variable domain reads DAGVTQSPTHLIKTRGQQVTLRCSPKSGHDTVSWYQQALGQGPQFIFQYYEEEERQRGNFPDRFSGHQFPNYSSELNVNALLLGDSALYLCASSLELGLEYTQYFGPGTRLTVL.

Many counts were recorded for this clonotype. The rearrangement links TRBV5-4 to TRBJ2-3, with D possibly being TRBD2 (5 bases). Germline CDR1 reads SGHNT; CDR2 reads YYREEE (reference sequence). CDR3 length: 14 residues. The V end lost 3 bases, the J end lost 3 bases, and 11 bases lay between the germline ends. CDR3 residues: CASSWGVETDTQYF. The CDR3 nucleotides read TGTGCCAGCAGCTGGGGAGTCGAGACAGATACGCAGTATTTT.

This rearrangement joins TRBV2 to TRBJ2-5, with D perhaps being TRBD1 or TRBD2 (5 bases each). The CDR3 consists of 17 residues. V was cut by 6 bases and J by 5 bases, with 25 bases left in between. CDR1 and CDR2 (germline): SNHLY, FYNNEI. The CDR3 region has the DNA TGTGCCAGCAGGGGGCTAGCAATGGTACCGGGCCGGGAGACCCAGTACTTC. This codes for CASRGLAMVPGRETQYF.

This clonotype was counted many times. The chain carries TRBV2 and TRBJ1-3; D unresolved. The CDR3 contains 14 residues. Deletions cut 6 bases from V and 0 bases from J, with 9 bases between. Germline V CDR1 and CDR2: SNHLY, FYNNEI. The CDR3 nucleotides read TGTGCCAGCAGCCAGTCATTCTCTGGAAACACCATATATTTT. Protein sequence: CASSQSFSGNTIYF. The full variable domain, rest sourced from reference TRBV2 and TRBJ1-3, is EPEVTQTPSHQVTQMGQEVILRCVPISNHLYFYWYRQILGQKVEFLVSFYNNEISEKSEIFDDQFSVERPDGSNFTLKIRSTKLEDSAMYFCASSQSFSGNTIYFGEGSWLTVV.

The gene calls are TRBV6-6 and TRBJ1-6; 8 bases agree with TRBD1. The germline gives CDR1 MNHNY, CDR2 SVGAGI (reference sequence). The CDR3 is 17 amino acids. With V trimmed by 2 bases and J by 9 bases, 12 bases remained unmatched. CDR3 in amino acids: CASSYTLGQGGGSPLHF. The DNA of the CDR3 is TGTGCCAGCAGTTACACACTAGGACAGGGAGGCGGTTCACCCCTCCACTTT.

This clonotype appeared many times. V gene TRBV10-3 combines with J gene TRBJ2-3; D possibly corresponds to TRBD2 (6 bases). Germline lookup yields CDR1 ENHRY and CDR2 SYGVKD. V was cut by 4 bases and J by 0 bases, with 11 bases left in between. This CDR3 is 15 amino acids long. The CDR3 loop reads CAISVAELSTDTQYF. The DNA of the CDR3 is TGTGCCATCAGTGTAGCGGAACTTAGCACAGATACGCAGTATTTT.

This clonotype was counted many times. The J gene is TRBJ1-2, the V gene TRBV2; no firm D call. This CDR3 spans 13 amino acids. Germline V CDR1 and CDR2: SNHLY, FYNNEI. V gave up 11 bases and J gave up 2 bases, with 15 bases separating them. The CDR3, as DNA: TGTGCCCTTCGGGCAGACGCGAACTATGGCTACACCTTC. Translating gives CALRADANYGYTF.

This clonotype was recorded at least ten times. The V and J genes are TRBV29-1 and TRBJ1-1, with unresolved D. CDR3 length equals 13 residues. The germline V gene encodes CDR1 SQVTM and CDR2 ANQGSEA. The V and J ends lost 4 bases and 1 base respectively, with 10 bases between them. DNA for the CDR3: TGCAGCGTTGCACACACGAAGAACACTGAAGCTTTCTTT. Translated: CSVAHTKNTEAFF.

This clonotype was detected a few times. The genes are TRBV5-1 and TRBJ1-4; 9 nucleotides align to TRBD1. V trimming: 4 bases; J trimming: 8 bases; junction bases outside the gene matches: 6. There are 14 residues in the CDR3. The germline V gene encodes CDR1 SGHRS and CDR2 YFSETQ. The CDR3 loop is CASSRGQGKEKLFF. The CDR3 DNA follows: TGCGCCAGCAGCCGGGGACAGGGAAAGGAAAAACTGTTTTTT.

This clonotype was recorded at least ten times. The rearrangement uses TRBV10-1 and TRBJ2-5; TRBD2 matches 8 bases. Germline-derived CDR1 and CDR2 are WNHNN and SYGVQD (reference sequence). The CDR3 totals 17 residues. The junction had 9 bases not matched to a gene; V was cut back by 0 bases and J by 3 bases. The CDR3 protein is CASSESGTGGLEETQYF. For the CDR3, the DNA is TGCGCCAGCAGTGAGTCAGGGACGGGAGGGCTGGAAGAGACCCAGTACTTC.

The table lists this clonotype with many counts. The chain employs TRBV28 and TRBJ2-3; 8 nucleotides align to TRBD2. With V trimmed by 6 bases and J by 5 bases, 10 bases remained unmatched. Per germline, CDR1 MDHEN and CDR2 SYDVKM. The CDR3 has 15 amino acids. The DNA for the CDR3 is TGTGCCAGCAGACAAGCGGGAGCCGGGGGAGATACGCAGTATTTT. Its protein is CASRQAGAGGDTQYF. The variable domain in full, with the rest retrieved from reference TRBV28 and TRBJ2-3, is DVKVTQSSRYLVKRTGEKVFLECVQDMDHENMFWYRQDPGLGLRLIYFSYDVKMKEKGDIPEGYSVSREKKERFSLILESASTNQTSMYLCASRQAGAGGDTQYFGPGTRLTVL.

The rearrangement uses TRBV5-6 and TRBJ1-2, with D uncertain. Trimming cost V 5 bases and J 2 bases, with 10 bases left between them. This CDR3 is 13 amino acids long. Germline assignment: CDR1 SGHDT and CDR2 YYEEEE. In DNA form, the CDR3 reads TGTGCCAGCAGTAGAGGGCAGAACTATGGCTACACCTTC. Translation gives CASSRGQNYGYTF.

On this clonotype itself: A read error may explain this, as a much larger clone is one base away. The CDR3 is CASSLPGLPYNEQLF. As DNA, the CDR3 is TGTGCCAGCAGCTTACCGGGACTACCATACAATGAGCAGCTCTTC. The V gene is TRBV11-2, the J gene TRBJ2-1; 7 positions agree with TRBD2. Germline V lookup: CDR1 SGHAT, CDR2 FQNNGV. This CDR3 has 15 amino acids.